Following are 14 T cell receptor beta chains from one sample sequenced in a study of blood T cells in healthy people across ages. A second about 7 to 12 cycle PCR used barcoded and J-beta primers. Via MiXCR, TCRdb re-called the 5' RACE reads, giving one row per CDR3 protein. The repertoire holds fewer than 2,000,000 distinct CDR3 sequences, with roughly a third as singletons. The sample was blood. These TCRs come from a woman aged 25 to 39 in good health.

The chain joins TRBV4-1 to TRBJ1-1; D remains unclear. Germline CDR1 MGHRA, CDR2 YSYEKL. With 0 bases removed from V and 2 bases from J, the gap between germline ends came to 7 bases. The CDR3 length is 14 residues. CDR3 sequence reads: CASSQDTANTEAFF. The CDR3 bases are TGCGCCAGCAGCCAAGATACAGCAAACACTGAAGCTTTCTTT.

This clonotype was counted at least ten times. The chain couples TRBV4-2 to TRBJ1-5; D ambiguous. In germline, CDR1 is LGHNA, CDR2 YNFKEQ. Trimming removed 1 base at V and 2 bases at J, with 9 bases between. The CDR3 extends over 15 amino acids. Here the CDR3 DNA reads TGTGCCAGCAGCCAAGCGGAGGGTGGCAATCAGCCCCAGCATTTT. It codes for CASSQAEGGNQPQHF.

This clonotype was seen just once. The chain's CDR3 is CASSYWGVKDTQYF. The CDR3 region has the DNA TGTGCCAGCAGCTACTGGGGGGTTAAAGATACGCAGTATTTT. This rearrangement joins TRBV28 to TRBJ2-3; D perhaps matches TRBD2 (6 bases). Germline V gene lookup returns CDR1 MDHEN and CDR2 SYDVKM. The germline V and J ends were trimmed by 6 bases and 5 bases, with 15 bases remaining between them. The CDR3 loop spans 14 amino acids. The variable domain in full, completed from reference TRBV28 and TRBJ2-3, reads DVKVTQSSRYLVKRTGEKVFLECVQDMDHENMFWYRQDPGLGLRLIYFSYDVKMKEKGDIPEGYSVSREKKERFSLILESASTNQTSMYLCASSYWGVKDTQYFGPGTRLTVL.

The chain carries TRBV20-1 and TRBJ2-7; D is undetermined. V was cut by 3 bases and J by 1 base, with 13 bases left in between. The CDR3 is made up of 14 amino acids. CDR1 DFQATT and CDR2 SNEGSKA come from the germline V gene (reference sequence). The CDR3: CSASLAVESYEQYF. CDR3 in DNA: TGCAGTGCTAGTTTGGCAGTAGAGTCCTACGAGCAGTACTTC.

The rearrangement joins TRBV29-1 to TRBJ2-2; D might be TRBD1 (6 bases). Looked up from germline, CDR1 is SQVTM and CDR2 is ANQGSEA. The CDR3 extends over 15 amino acids. The V and J ends lost 4 bases and 1 base respectively, with 13 bases between them. CDR3 coding DNA: TGCAGCGTTGCTAGGGACACCCGGAACACCGGGGAGCTGTTTTTT. This sequence encodes CSVARDTRNTGELFF.

The J gene is TRBJ2-3, the V gene TRBV3-1, with D perhaps matching TRBD1 or TRBD2 (5 bases each). This CDR3 has 17 residues. V was shortened by 3 bases and J by 3 bases, with 19 bases between the two germline ends. Germline CDR1 is LGHDT and CDR2 is YNNKEL (reference sequence). The CDR3 nucleotides read TGTGCCAGCAGCCAGCTCGCCGGGACCACCACAACAGATACGCAGTATTTT. It encodes CASSQLAGTTTTDTQYF.

The chain joins TRBV7-9 to TRBJ1-1; D remains unclear. This CDR3 contains 14 residues. V shed 4 bases and J shed 3 bases, with 12 bases lying between them. The V gene's germline CDR1 is SEHNR and CDR2 FQNEAQ (reference sequence). In DNA form, the CDR3 reads TGTGCCAGCAGCTCGGACGGAGCGGACACTGAAGCTTTCTTT. It yields the protein CASSSDGADTEAFF.

V and J are TRBV2 and TRBJ2-1; 10 bases are a match to TRBD2. Germline V CDR1 and CDR2: SNHLY, FYNNEI. The CDR3 totals 15 residues. Losses at the gene ends were 2 bases for V and 6 bases for J; bases not matched to a gene: 4. The CDR3 region has the DNA TGTGCCAGCAGTGAACGAGGACTAGCGGCCAATGAGCAGTTCTTC. It yields the protein CASSERGLAANEQFF.

This clonotype has just a few counts. The chain carries TRBV9 and TRBJ2-7; possibly TRBD2 for D (6 bases). The CDR3 has 15 amino acids. The germline CDR1 and CDR2 sequences are SGDLS and YYNGEE. The V gene lost 3 bases and the J gene lost 0 bases, with 13 bases spanning the gap. CDR3 in DNA: TGTGCCAGCAGCGCAACTTTCGGGAGCTCCTACGAGCAGTACTTC. Protein sequence: CASSATFGSSYEQYF.

Regarding this clonotype: The junction shows a germline mismatch at one end, possibly a read error. The chain combines TRBV18 with TRBJ2-6, with 9 bases aligning to TRBD1. This CDR3 is 18 amino acids long. The germline CDR1 and CDR2 sequences are KGHSH and LQKENI. The CDR3 bases are TGTGCCAGCTCACCACCGGGACAGGGTATCTCTGGGGGCAGCGTCCGGACTTTC. Translating gives CASSPPGQGISGGSVRTF. Using reference TRBV18 and TRBJ2-6 for the parts outside the CDR3, the full variable domain is NAGVMQNPRHLVRRRGQEARLRCSPMKGHSHVYWYRQLPEEGLKFMVYLQKENIIDESGMPKERFSAEFPKEGPSILRIQQVVRGDSAAYFCASSPPGQGISGGSVRTFGAGSRLTVL.

The chain recombines TRBV20-1 with TRBJ2-7; 7 bases match TRBD1. The J segment lost 3 bases and the V segment lost 6 bases, leaving 11 bases of the junction unmatched. CDR1 is DFQATT, CDR2 SNEGSKA, per germline (reference sequence). The CDR3 spans 14 residues. The CDR3 coding sequence is TGCAGTGCAAAAGGGACAGTAACTTTCTACGAGCAGTACTTC. Residues: CSAKGTVTFYEQYF.

Comments on this clonotype: A read error may produce the germline difference seen at one junction end. V usage is TRBV5-1 and J usage is TRBJ2-7; D unclear. The CDR3 runs 13 residues. Per the germline V gene, CDR1 is SGHRS and CDR2 is YFSETQ. The CDR3 spells CASSFRHLYERYF. CDR3 in DNA: TGCGCCAGCAGCTTCCGACACCTTTATGAGCGGTACTTC.

As concerns this clonotype: Germline and junction disagree at one end, which may indicate a read error. The genes are TRBV10-3 and TRBJ2-1; weak D call: TRBD1 (5 bases). The CDR3 runs to 13 residues. Germline V gene data show CDR1 as ENHRY and CDR2 as SYGVKD. In DNA form, the CDR3 reads TGTGCCACCGCCGGACAACTACGCGATGAGCAGTTATTC. It encodes CATAGQLRDEQLF.

The V call is TRBV10-3, the J call TRBJ2-1, with TRBD2 matching over 8 bases. The CDR3 length is 17 residues. J gave up 2 bases and V 6 bases, and 12 bases lay outside the gene matches. Germline V lookup: CDR1 ENHRY, CDR2 SYGVKD. CDR3 amino acids: CAISEPLLAETYNEQFF. In DNA form, the CDR3 reads TGTGCCATCAGCGAACCACTACTAGCGGAGACCTACAATGAGCAGTTCTTC.